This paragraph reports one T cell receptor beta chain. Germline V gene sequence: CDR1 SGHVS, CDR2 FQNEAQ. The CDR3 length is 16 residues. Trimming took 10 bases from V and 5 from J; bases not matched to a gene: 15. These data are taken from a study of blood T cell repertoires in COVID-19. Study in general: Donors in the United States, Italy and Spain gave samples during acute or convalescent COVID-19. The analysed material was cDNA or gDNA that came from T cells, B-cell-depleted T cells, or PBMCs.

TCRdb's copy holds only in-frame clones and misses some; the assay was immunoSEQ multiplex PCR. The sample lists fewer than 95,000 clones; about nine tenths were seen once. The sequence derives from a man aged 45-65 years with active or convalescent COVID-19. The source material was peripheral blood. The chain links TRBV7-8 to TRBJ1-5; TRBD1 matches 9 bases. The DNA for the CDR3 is TGTGCCACTAAGATACAGGGGGCAAGGAACGATCAGCCCCAGCATTTT. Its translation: CATKIQGARNDQPQHF.